This T cell receptor (beta chain) was retrieved from a study of T cells after yellow fever vaccination (dated by TCRdb to the late 2010s). About the full investigation: The SMART-Seq v4 Ultra Low Input RNA kit was used to prepare libraries from fractions with low cell numbers. To track T-cell clones before and after primary and booster YFV17D yellow fever vaccination, bulk TCR alpha and beta repertoires were sequenced longitudinally. Two healthy male donors made up the cohort, one aged 18 to 29 years and the other aged 30 to 39 years. Blood was drawn at multiple timepoints before and after primary and secondary immunization, with bulk PBMC replicates and cell subsets isolated.

TCR cDNA was synthesized by 5'RACE template switching, through which a universal primer site and unique molecular identifiers were introduced. Priming for cDNA synthesis came from both the TCR alpha and TCR beta constant segments. Two PCR steps were used to amplify libraries, with sample barcodes and sequencing adapters being added in the second step. Sequencing of libraries was performed on Illumina HiSeq 2500 (2x100 bp) or NovaSeq (2x150 bp). As for the original processing: Reads were demultiplexed and collapsed into UMI consensus sequences with MIGEC, and V(D)J alignment was performed with MiXCR. Clonotypes responding to the vaccine were identified with edgeR on replicate PBMC samples, with the criteria of FDR below 0.01 and a log2 fold change above 5 up to day 15. Bulk clonotypes were assigned CD4 or CD8 identity according to which sequenced CD4 or CD8 repertoire held them at higher abundance. The raw public data were reprocessed by TCRdb itself: fastp quality trimming at Q25, MiXCR clonotype calling, in-frame beta chains only. Entries that share a CDR3 protein sequence are merged under the most common genes and DNA. What appears here as the V and J calls and clone size reflects TCRdb's work, not the paper's. This sample comprises 100,000 to 150,000 distinct CDR3 sequences, 7.4% of them detected only once. The top ten hold around 2.5% of the sample.

The treatment or condition label of this sample denotes: live attenuated yellow fever vaccine strain. PBMCs were isolated from peripheral blood using a standard Ficoll-Paque protocol. CD4 and CD8 T-cell fractions were isolated with Dynabeads CD4 and CD8 positive selection kits. TriZol was used to extract RNA from bulk PBMCs, from CD4 and CD8 fractions, and from dextramer-positive and dextramer-negative fractions. Points the paper makes about the study in general: Most clones expanded after primary vaccination were re-detected after the booster (almost 98% of CD4 and around 88% of CD8), suggesting broad memory maintenance. Only a couple of donors were included in the study, so the extent to which the findings can be generalized is limited. FACS-sorted repertoires could contain abundant contaminating clonotypes from the bulk population, so computational filtering was required. A small fraction of clonotypes appeared in both the CD4 and CD8 compartments, likely as a result of convergent recombination. The secondary T-cell response was weaker than the primary response but faster, peaking on day 5 instead of day 15.

This clonotype has ten or more counts. The antigen it recognizes is unknown. Base qualities are not provided; no much larger clone lies one nucleotide away. From cysteine to phenylalanine, the CDR3 is 14 amino acids long. Only the CDR3 portion is preserved as DNA: 42 bases, with reading frame beginning at the first base. The germline V gene gives CDR1 as SGHRS and CDR2 as YFSETQ. Trimming at the junction amounts to 4 bases on V and 5 bases on J, and the germline ends lie 15 bases apart. The source was CD4+ T cells sorted from PBMCs, collected 10 to 11 days after the first yellow fever vaccination. The chain joins TRBV5-1 to TRBJ1-1; a weak D assignment points to TRBD1 (5 bases agree). The source is a man aged 18-30 years who received the YFV17D yellow fever vaccine. This receptor carries the CDR3 CASSSLGVGTEAFF. The DNA reads TGCGCCAGCAGCAGCCTAGGGGTAGGAACTGAAGCTTTCTTT.